This TCR beta chain was observed in a study of identical twins. General study findings and limits: Twin pairs' shared out-of-frame alpha sequences were enriched in low generation probability. Insertions ran lower in abundant cord blood beta clonotypes, though not in memory repertoires.

Note on this clonotype: The antigen remains unidentified.

The CDR3 consists of 14 residues. Germline V lookup: CDR1 MNHEY, CDR2 SVGEGT. Trimming pared 4 bases from V and 4 bases from J, leaving 13 bases between. TCRdb called the 5' RACE reads again in MiXCR, with one record for every CDR3 protein. The top ten clones hold approximately 1% of a sample with some 500,000 distinct CDR3 sequences, roughly an eighth of them seen once. Among all donors, each was a healthy Caucasian. These data were likewise used in another study, on yellow fever vaccine responses in identical twins.

The source material was CD4+ T cells sorted from blood. This clonotype originated in a woman under 30 in good health. V gene TRBV6-2 or TRBV6-3 combines with J gene TRBJ2-5; D is undetermined. The DNA of the CDR3 is TGTGCCAGCAGTTCCTCAAGGGTTACAGAGACCCAGTACTTC. It codes for CASSSSRVTETQYF.